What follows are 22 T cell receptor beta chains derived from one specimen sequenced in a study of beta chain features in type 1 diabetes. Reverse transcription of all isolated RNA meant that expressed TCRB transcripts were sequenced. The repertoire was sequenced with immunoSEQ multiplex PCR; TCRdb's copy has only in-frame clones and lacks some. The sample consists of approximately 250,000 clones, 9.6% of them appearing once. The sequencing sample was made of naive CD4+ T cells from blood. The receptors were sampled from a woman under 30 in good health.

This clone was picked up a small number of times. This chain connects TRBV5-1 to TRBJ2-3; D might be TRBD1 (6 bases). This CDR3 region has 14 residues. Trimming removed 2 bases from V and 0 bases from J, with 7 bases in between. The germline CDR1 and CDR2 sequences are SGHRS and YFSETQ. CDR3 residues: CASSFGTSTDTQYF. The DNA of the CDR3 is TGCGCCAGCAGCTTCGGGACAAGCACAGATACGCAGTATTTT. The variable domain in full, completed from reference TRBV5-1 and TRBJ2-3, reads KAGVTQTPRYLIKTRGQQVTLSCSPISGHRSVSWYQQTPGQGLQFLFEYFSETQRNKGNFPGRFSGRQFSNSRSEMNVSTLELGDSALYLCASSFGTSTDTQYFGPGTRLTVL.

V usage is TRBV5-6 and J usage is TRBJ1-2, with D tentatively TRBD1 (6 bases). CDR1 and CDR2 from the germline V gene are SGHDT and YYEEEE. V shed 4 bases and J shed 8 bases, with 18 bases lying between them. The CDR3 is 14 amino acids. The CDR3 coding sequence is TGTGCCAGCAGCCCCGCCGGGGGGCTCGGGGGCTACACCTTC. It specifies CASSPAGGLGGYTF.

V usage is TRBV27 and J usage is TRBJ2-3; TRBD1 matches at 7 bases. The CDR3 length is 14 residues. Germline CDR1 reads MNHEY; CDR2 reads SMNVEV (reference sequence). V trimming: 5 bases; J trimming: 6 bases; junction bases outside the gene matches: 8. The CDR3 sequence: CASSQTTGWDTQYF. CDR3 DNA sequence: TGTGCCAGCAGTCAAACGACAGGGTGGGATACGCAGTATTTT.

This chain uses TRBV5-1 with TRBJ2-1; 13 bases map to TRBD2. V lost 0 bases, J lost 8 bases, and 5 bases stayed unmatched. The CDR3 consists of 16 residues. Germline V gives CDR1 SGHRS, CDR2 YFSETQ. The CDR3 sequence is CASSLVGTSGTDEQFF. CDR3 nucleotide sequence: TGCGCCAGCAGCTTGGTCGGGACTAGCGGGACGGATGAGCAGTTCTTC.

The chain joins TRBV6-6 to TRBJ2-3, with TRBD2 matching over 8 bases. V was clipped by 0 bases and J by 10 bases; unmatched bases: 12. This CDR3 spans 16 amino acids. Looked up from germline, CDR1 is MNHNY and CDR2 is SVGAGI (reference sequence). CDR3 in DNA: TGTGCCAGCAGTTACTCGACCGCGGGAGGCCTCATTTCGCAGTATTTT. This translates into CASSYSTAGGLISQYF.

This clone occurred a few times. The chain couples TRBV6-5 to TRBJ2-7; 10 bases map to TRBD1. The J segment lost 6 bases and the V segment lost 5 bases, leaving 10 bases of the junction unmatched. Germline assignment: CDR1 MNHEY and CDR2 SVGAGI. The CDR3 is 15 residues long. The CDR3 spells CASSTGQGTRAEQYF. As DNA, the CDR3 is TGTGCCAGCAGTACGGGACAGGGGACAAGGGCCGAGCAGTACTTC.

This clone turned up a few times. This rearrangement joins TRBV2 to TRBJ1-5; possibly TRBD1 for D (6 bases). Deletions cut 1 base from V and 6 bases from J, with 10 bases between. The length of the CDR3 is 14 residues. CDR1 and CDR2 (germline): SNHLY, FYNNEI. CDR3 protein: CASSEDRVGQPQHF. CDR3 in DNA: TGTGCCAGCAGTGAAGACAGGGTTGGTCAGCCCCAGCATTTT.

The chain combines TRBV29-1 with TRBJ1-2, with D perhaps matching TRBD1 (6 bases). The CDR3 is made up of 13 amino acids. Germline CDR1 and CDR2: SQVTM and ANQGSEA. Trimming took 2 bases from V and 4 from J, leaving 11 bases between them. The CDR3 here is CSVEKGEGYGYTF. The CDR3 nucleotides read TGCAGCGTTGAAAAGGGGGAGGGCTATGGCTACACCTTC. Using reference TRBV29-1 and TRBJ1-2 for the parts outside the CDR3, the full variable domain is SAVISQKPSRDICQRGTSLTIQCQVDSQVTMMFWYRQQPGQSLTLIATANQGSEATYESGFVIDKFPISRPNLTFSTLTVSNMSPEDSSIYLCSVEKGEGYGYTFGSGTRLTVV.

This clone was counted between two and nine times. The CDR3 is CASSSGLAGGPATYNEQFF. CDR3 DNA sequence: TGCGCCAGCAGCTCCGGACTAGCGGGAGGGCCGGCAACCTACAATGAGCAGTTCTTC. The chain uses TRBV5-1 and TRBJ2-1; 15 nucleotides align to TRBD2. Germline CDR1 SGHRS, CDR2 YFSETQ. Trimming removed 3 bases from V and 2 bases from J; junction bases left unmatched: 9. CDR3 length: 19 residues.

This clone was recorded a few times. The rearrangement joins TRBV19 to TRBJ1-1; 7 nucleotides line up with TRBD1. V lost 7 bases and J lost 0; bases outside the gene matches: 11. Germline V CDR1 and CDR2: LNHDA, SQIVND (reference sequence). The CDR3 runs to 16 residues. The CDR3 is CASTHDRALMNTEAFF. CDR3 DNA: TGTGCCAGTACTCACGACAGGGCACTTATGAACACTGAAGCTTTCTTT.

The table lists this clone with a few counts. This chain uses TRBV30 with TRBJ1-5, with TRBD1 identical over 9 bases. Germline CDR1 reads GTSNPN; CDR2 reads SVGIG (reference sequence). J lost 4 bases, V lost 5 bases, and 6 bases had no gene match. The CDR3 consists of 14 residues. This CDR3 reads CAWAQGAGNQPQHF. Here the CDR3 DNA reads TGTGCCTGGGCACAGGGGGCAGGGAATCAGCCCCAGCATTTT.

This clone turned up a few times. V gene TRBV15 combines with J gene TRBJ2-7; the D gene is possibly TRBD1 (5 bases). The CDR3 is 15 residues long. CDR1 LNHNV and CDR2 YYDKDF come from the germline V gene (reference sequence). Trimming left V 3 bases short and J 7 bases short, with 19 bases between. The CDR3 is CATSRSQPGLGEQYF. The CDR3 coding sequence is TGTGCCACCAGCAGGTCCCAGCCAGGGCTCGGGGAGCAGTACTTC.

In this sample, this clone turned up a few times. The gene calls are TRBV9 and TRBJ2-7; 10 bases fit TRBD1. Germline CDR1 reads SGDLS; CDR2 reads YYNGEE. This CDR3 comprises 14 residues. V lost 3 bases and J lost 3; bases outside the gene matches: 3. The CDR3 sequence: CASSARDRGYEQYF. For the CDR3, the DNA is TGTGCCAGCAGCGCACGGGACAGGGGCTACGAGCAGTACTTC.

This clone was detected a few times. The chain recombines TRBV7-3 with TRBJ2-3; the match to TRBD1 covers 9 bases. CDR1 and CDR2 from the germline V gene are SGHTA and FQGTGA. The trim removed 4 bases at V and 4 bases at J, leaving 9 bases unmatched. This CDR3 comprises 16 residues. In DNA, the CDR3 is TGTGCCAGCAGCTCCTTAACAGGGGGCTCGGCAGATACGCAGTATTTT. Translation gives CASSSLTGGSADTQYF.

CDR3 sequence: CASSLKLTGRPYEQYF. CDR3 bases: TGTGCCAGCAGCTTAAAGTTGACAGGGCGCCCCTACGAGCAGTACTTC. The chain joins TRBV5-4 to TRBJ2-7; TRBD1 agrees at 7 bases. The germline gives CDR1 SGHNT, CDR2 YYREEE (reference sequence). Trimming took 2 bases from V and 2 from J; bases not matched to a gene: 10. The CDR3 runs 16 residues.

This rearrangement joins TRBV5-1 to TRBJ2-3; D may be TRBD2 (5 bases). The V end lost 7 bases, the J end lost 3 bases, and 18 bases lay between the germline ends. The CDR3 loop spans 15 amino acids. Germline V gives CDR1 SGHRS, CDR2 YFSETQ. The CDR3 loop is CASGEWRVKTDTQYF. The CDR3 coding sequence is TGCGCCAGCGGGGAATGGCGGGTAAAGACAGATACGCAGTATTTT.

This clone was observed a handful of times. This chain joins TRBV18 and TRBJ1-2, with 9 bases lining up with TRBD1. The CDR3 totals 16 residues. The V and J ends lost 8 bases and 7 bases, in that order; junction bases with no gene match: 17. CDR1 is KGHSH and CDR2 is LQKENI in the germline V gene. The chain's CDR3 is CASAPGQGAWGVGYTF. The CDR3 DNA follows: TGTGCCAGCGCGCCGGGACAGGGCGCTTGGGGAGTTGGCTACACCTTC.

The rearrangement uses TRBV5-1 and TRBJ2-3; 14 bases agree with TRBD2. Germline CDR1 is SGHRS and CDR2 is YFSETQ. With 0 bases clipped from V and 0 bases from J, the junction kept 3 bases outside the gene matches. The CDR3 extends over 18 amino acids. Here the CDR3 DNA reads TGCGCCAGCAGCTTGGGGACTAGCGGGAGGACTAGCACAGATACGCAGTATTTT. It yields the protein CASSLGTSGRTSTDTQYF.

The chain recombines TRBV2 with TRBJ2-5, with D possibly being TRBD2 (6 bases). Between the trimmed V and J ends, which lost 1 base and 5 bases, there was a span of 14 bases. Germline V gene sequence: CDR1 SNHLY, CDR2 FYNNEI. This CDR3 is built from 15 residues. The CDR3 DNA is TGTGCCAGCAGTGAAGTGGGGCGGGGAAGGGAGACCCAGTACTTC. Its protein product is CASSEVGRGRETQYF.

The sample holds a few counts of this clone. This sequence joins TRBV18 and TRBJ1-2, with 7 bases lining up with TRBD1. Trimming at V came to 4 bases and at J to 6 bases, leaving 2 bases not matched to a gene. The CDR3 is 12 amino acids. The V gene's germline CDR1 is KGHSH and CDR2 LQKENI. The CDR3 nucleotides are TGTGCCAGCTCACGACAGGGAGATGGCTACACCTTC. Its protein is CASSRQGDGYTF.

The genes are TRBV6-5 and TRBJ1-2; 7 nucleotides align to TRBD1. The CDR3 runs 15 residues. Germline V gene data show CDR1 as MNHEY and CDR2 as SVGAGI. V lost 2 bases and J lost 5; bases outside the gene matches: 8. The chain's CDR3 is CASSYGSRGVYGYTF. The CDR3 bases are TGTGCCAGCAGTTACGGTAGCAGGGGGGTTTATGGCTACACCTTC.

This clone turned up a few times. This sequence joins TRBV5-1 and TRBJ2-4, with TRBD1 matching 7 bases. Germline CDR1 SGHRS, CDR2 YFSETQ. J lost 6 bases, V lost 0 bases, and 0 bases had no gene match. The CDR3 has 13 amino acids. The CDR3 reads CASSLAGGNIQYF. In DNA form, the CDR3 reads TGCGCCAGCAGCTTGGCAGGGGGAAACATTCAGTACTTC. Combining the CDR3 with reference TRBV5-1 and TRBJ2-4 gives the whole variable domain KAGVTQTPRYLIKTRGQQVTLSCSPISGHRSVSWYQQTPGQGLQFLFEYFSETQRNKGNFPGRFSGRQFSNSRSEMNVSTLELGDSALYLCASSLAGGNIQYFGAGTRLSVL.